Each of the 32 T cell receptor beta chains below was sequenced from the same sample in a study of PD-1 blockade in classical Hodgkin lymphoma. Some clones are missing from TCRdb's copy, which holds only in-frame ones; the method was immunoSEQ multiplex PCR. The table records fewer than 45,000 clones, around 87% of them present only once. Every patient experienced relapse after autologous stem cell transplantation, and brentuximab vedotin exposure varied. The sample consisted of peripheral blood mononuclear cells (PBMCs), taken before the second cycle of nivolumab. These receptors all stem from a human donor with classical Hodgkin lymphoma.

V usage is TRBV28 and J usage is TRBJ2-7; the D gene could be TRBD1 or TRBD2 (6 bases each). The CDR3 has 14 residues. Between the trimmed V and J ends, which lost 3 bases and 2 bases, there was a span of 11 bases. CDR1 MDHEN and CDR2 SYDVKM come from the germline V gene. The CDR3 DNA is TGTGCCAGCAGTTTGAGGGGGGCGCCCTACGAGCAGTACTTC. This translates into CASSLRGAPYEQYF.

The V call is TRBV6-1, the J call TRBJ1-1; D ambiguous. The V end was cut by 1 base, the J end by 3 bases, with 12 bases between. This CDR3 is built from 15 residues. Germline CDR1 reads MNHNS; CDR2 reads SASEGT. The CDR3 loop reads CASSEVIHVDTEAFF. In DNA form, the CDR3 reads TGTGCCAGCAGTGAAGTGATCCACGTGGACACTGAAGCTTTCTTT.

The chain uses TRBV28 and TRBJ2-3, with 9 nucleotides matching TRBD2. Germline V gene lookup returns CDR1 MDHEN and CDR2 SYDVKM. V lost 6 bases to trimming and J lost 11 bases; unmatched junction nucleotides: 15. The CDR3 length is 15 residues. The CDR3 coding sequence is TGTGCCAGCAGCGCTACTAGCGGGTCAAGTAAAGGGCAGTATTTT. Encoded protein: CASSATSGSSKGQYF.

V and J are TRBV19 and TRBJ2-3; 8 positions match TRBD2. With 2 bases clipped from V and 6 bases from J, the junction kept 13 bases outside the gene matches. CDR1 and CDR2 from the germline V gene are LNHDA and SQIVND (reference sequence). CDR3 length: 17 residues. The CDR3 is CASSISASGGAEDTQYF. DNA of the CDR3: TGTGCCAGTAGTATATCCGCCTCGGGGGGGGCTGAGGATACGCAGTATTTT.

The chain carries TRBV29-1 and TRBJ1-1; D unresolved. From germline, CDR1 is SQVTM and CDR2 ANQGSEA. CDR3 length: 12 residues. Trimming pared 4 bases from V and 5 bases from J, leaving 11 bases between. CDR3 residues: CSVVGMGTEAFF. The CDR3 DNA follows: TGCAGCGTTGTGGGGATGGGGACTGAAGCTTTCTTT.

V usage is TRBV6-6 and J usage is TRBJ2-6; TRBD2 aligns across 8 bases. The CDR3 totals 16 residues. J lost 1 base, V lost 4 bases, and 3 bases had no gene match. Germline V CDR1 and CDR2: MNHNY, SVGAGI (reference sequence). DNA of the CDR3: TGTGCCAGCAGTTTCACGGGGGGGTCTGGGGCCAACGTCCTGACTTTC. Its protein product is CASSFTGGSGANVLTF.

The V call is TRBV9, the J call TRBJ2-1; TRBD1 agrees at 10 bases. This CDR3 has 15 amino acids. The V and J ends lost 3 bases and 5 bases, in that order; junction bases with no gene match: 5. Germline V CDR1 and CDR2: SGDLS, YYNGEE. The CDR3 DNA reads TGTGCCAGCAGCGCGGGGACAGGGGCCAACAATGAGCAGTTCTTC. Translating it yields CASSAGTGANNEQFF.

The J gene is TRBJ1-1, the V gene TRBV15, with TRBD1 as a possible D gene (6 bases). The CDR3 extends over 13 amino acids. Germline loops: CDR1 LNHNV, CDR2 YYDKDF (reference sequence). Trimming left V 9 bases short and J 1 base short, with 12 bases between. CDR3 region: CATRLDRNTEAFF. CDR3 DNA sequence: TGTGCCACGAGGCTGGACAGGAACACTGAAGCTTTCTTT.

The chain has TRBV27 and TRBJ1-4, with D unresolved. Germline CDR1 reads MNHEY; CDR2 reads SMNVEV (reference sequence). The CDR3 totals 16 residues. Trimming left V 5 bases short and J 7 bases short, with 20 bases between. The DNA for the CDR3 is TGTGCCAGCAGTCCCCCAGATACCCCATTCGGTGAAAAACTGTTTTTT. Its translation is CASSPPDTPFGEKLFF.

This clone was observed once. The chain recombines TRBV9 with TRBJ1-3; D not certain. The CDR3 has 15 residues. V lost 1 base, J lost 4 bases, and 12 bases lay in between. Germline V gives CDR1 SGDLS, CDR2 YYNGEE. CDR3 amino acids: CASSVHGSGGNTIYF. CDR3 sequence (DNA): TGTGCCAGCAGCGTACATGGCAGTGGAGGAAACACCATATATTTT.

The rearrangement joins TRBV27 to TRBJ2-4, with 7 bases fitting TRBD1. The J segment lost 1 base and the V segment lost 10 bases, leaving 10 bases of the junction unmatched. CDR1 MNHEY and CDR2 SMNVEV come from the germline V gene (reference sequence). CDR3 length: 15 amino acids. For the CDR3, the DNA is TGTGCCACCTCGGACAGGACCTTGGCCAAAAACATTCAGTACTTC. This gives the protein CATSDRTLAKNIQYF.

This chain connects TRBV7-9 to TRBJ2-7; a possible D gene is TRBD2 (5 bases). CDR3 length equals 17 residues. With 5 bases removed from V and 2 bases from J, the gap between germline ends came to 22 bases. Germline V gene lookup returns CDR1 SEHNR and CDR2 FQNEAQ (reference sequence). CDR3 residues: CASSTAGGQVGAYEQYF. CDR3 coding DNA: TGTGCCAGCAGCACTGCGGGCGGGCAGGTTGGGGCCTACGAGCAGTACTTC.

In nucleotides, the CDR3 is TGTGCCAGCAGCTTCAGCGCCGGGACAGCGACCTATAATTCACCCCTCCACTTT. Its protein is CASSFSAGTATYNSPLHF. The chain uses TRBV5-4 and TRBJ1-6, with 7 bases fitting TRBD1. The CDR3 loop spans 18 amino acids. Germline loops: CDR1 SGHNT, CDR2 YYREEE (reference sequence). V lost 2 bases and J lost 2; bases outside the gene matches: 10.

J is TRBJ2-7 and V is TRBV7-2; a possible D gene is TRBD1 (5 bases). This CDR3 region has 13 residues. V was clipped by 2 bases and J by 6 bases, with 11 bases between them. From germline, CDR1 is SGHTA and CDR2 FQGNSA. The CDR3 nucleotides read TGTGCCAGCAGCTTATCAGGGATCCCCGAGCAGTACTTC. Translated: CASSLSGIPEQYF. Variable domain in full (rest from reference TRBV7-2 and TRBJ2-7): GAGVSQSPSNKVTEKGKDVELRCDPISGHTALYWYRQSLGQGLEFLIYFQGNSAPDKSGLPSDRFSAERTGGSVSTLTIQRTQQEDSAVYLCASSLSGIPEQYFGPGTRLTVT.

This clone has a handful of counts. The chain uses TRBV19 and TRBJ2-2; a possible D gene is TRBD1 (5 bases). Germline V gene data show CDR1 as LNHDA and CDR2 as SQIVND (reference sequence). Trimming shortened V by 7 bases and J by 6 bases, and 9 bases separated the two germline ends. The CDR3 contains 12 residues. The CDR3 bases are TGTGCCAGTAATCAAGGGGCCGGGGAGCTGTTTTTT. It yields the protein CASNQGAGELFF.

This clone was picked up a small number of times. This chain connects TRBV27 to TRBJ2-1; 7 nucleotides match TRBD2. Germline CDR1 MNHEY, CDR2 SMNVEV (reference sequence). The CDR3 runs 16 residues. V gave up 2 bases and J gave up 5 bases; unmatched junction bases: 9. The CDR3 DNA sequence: TGTGCCAGCAGTTTACCGCTGGGGGGGGGAAACAATGAGCAGTTCTTC. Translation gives CASSLPLGGGNNEQFF.

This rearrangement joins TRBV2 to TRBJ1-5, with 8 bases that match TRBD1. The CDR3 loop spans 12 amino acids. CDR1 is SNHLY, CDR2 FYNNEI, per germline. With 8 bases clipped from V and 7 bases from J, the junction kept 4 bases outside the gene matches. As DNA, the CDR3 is TGTGCCAGCGGGTACAGGGGGCAGCCCCAGCATTTT. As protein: CASGYRGQPQHF.

The CDR3 DNA reads TGCGCCAGCAGCCATTCAGATAGCCGTAGCACAGATACGCAGTATTTT. Protein sequence: CASSHSDSRSTDTQYF. The genes are TRBV4-1 and TRBJ2-3; the D is unclear. V gave up 3 bases and J gave up 0 bases, with 13 bases separating them. CDR1 is MGHRA and CDR2 is YSYEKL in the germline V gene. The CDR3 covers 16 residues.

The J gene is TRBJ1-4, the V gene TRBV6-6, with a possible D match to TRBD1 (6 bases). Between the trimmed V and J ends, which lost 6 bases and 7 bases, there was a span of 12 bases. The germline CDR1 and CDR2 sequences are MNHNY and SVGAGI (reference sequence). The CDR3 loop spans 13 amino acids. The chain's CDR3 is CASSRGGFEKLFF. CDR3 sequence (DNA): TGTGCCAGCAGCAGGGGAGGTTTTGAAAAACTGTTTTTT.

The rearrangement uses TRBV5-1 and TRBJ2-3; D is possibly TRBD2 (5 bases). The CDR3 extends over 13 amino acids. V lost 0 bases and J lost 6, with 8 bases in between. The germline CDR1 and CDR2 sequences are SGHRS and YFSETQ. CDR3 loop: CASSLAAADTQYF. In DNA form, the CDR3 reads TGCGCCAGCAGCTTGGCAGCGGCTGATACGCAGTATTTT.

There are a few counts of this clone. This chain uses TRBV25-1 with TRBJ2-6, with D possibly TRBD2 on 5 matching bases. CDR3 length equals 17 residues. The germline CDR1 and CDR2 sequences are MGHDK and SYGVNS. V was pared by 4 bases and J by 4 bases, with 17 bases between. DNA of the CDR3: TGTGCCAGCAGTGGCCTCGGGGAAAATTCAGGGGCCAACGTCCTGACTTTC. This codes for CASSGLGENSGANVLTF. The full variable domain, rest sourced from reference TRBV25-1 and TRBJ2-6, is EADIYQTPRYLVIGTGKKITLECSQTMGHDKMYWYQQDPGMELHLIHYSYGVNSTEKGDLSSESTVSRIRTEHFPLTLESARPSHTSQYLCASSGLGENSGANVLTFGAGSRLTVL.

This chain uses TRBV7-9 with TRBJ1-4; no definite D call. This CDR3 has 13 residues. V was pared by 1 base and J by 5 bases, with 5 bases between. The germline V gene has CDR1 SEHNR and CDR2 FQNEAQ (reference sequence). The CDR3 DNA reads TGTGCCAGCAGCTTAGTGGGGAATGAAAAACTGTTTTTT. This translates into CASSLVGNEKLFF.

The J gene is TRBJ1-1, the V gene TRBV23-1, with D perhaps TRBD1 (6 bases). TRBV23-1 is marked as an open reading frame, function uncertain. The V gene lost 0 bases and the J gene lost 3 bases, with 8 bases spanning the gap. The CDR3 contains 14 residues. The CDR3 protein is CASSQSDRYTEAFF. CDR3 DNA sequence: TGCGCCAGCAGTCAATCAGACAGGTACACTGAAGCTTTCTTT.

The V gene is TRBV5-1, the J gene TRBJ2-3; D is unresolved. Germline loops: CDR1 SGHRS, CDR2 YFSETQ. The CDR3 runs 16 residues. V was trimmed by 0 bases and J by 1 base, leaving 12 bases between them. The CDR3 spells CASSLEEGRRTDTQYF. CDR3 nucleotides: TGCGCCAGCAGCTTGGAGGAAGGAAGACGCACAGATACGCAGTATTTT.

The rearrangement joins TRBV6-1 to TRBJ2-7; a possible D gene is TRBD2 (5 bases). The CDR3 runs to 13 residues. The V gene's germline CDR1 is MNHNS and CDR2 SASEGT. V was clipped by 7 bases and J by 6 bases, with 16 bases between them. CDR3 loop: CASTGSQLLEQYF. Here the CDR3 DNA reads TGTGCCAGCACGGGGTCACAGCTACTCGAGCAGTACTTC.

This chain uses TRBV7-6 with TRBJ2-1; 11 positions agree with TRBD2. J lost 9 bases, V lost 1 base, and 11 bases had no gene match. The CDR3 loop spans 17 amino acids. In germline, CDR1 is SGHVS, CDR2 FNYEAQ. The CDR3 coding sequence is TGTGCCAGCAGCTTAGTTTTAGCGGGGGGGCGGTCGGGTGAGCAGTTCTTC. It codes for CASSLVLAGGRSGEQFF.

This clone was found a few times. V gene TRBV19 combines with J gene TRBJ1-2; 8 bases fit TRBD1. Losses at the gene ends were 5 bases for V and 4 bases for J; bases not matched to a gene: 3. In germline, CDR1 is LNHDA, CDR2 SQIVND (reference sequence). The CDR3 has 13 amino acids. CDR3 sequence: CASSGRGPYGYTF. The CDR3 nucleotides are TGTGCCAGTAGTGGCAGGGGGCCCTATGGCTACACCTTC.

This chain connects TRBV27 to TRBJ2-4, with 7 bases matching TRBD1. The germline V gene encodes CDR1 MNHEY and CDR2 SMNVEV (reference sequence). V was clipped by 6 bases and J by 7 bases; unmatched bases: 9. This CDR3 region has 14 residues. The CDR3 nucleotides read TGTGCCAGCAGCTTCAGGACAGGACGGAACATTCAGTACTTC. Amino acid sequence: CASSFRTGRNIQYF.

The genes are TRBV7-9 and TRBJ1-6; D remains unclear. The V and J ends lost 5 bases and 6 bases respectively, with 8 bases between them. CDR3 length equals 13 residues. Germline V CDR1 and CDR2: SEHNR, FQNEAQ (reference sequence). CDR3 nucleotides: TGTGCCAGCAGCCCCGAGGGTAATTCACCCCTCCACTTT. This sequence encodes CASSPEGNSPLHF.

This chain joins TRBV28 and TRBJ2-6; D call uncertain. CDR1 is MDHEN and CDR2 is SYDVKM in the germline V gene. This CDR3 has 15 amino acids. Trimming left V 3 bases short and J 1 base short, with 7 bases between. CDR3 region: CASSFAGSGANVLTF. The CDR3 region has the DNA TGTGCCAGCAGTTTTGCAGGATCTGGGGCCAACGTCCTGACTTTC.

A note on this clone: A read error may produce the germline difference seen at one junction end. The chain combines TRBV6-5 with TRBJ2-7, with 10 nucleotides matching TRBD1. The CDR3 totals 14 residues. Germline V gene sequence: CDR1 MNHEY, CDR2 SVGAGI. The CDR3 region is CASSPGQGGREQHF. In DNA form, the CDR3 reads TGTGCCAGCAGCCCCGGACAGGGGGGACGCGAGCAGCACTTC.

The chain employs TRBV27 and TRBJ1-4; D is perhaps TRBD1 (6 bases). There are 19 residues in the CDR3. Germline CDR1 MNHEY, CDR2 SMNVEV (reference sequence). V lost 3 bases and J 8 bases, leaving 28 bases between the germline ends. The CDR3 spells CASSFGRGGRLIHGEKLFF. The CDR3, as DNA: TGTGCCAGCAGTTTTGGGCGGGGGGGCCGACTTATCCACGGCGAAAAACTGTTTTTT.